There are a few counts of the clone carrying this TCR beta chain. The data stem from a study of blood T cell repertoires in COVID-19. In the study's own analysis: Reference gene primer amplification in the assay estimated nucleated cell counts. The method was immunoSEQ multiplex PCR; TCRdb's version includes in-frame clones alone and lacks a portion of them. V, J and clone size are those of that table, while D and trimming were read from the DNA. This table holds some 320,000 clones, more than 70% found once. Germline loops: CDR1 GTSNPN, CDR2 SVGIG (reference sequence). Trimming pared 6 bases from V and 7 bases from J, leaving 15 bases between. The CDR3 has 12 amino acids. Cohort placement rested on clinical history that participants reported themselves. Recovered status in Cohort 3 required two negative PCRs, clearance, or symptom resolution.

The chain has TRBV30 and TRBJ1-2; D unresolved. Specimen: PBMCs or T cells enriched from blood (not recorded which). The origin of this receptor is a woman aged 30 to 39 who had recovered from COVID-19. The CDR3 is CACRRGSFGYTF. Written as DNA, the CDR3 is TGTGCCTGCAGGCGGGGATCTTTTGGCTACACCTTC.